Each of the 3 T cell receptor beta chains below was sequenced from the same sample in a study of graft-versus-host responses after intestinal transplantation. These receptors are not linked to any known antigen. Clones were sequenced by immunoSEQ multiplex PCR, and TCRdb holds only the in-frame ones, with some missing. The sample has more than 70,000 clones; 85% to 95% are singletons. The input for sequencing was unstimulated CD8+ T cells sorted from spleen or lymph node cells, taken before transplant. Receptors were obtained from a human donor who was the organ donor for an intestinal transplant.

The chain has TRBV27 and TRBJ2-7; D perhaps matches TRBD1 (6 bases). The V and J ends lost 0 bases and 4 bases respectively, with 10 bases between them. The CDR3 runs to 14 residues. The germline V gene has CDR1 MNHEY and CDR2 SMNVEV (reference sequence). The CDR3 loop reads CASSLSQGWYEQYF. CDR3 coding DNA: TGTGCCAGCAGTTTATCCCAGGGGTGGTACGAGCAGTACTTC.

The CDR3 protein is CASSLRGDRGGTEAFF. CDR3 nucleotides: TGTGCCAGCAGCTTAAGGGGTGACAGGGGAGGCACTGAAGCTTTCTTT. The chain carries TRBV7-3 and TRBJ1-1; 8 nucleotides align to TRBD1. There are 16 residues in the CDR3. Germline trimming cut 1 base from V and 4 bases from J; bases unmatched to any gene: 8. Germline CDR1 SGHTA, CDR2 FQGTGA.

The chain combines TRBV4-1 with TRBJ2-5; D gene ambiguous. The DNA matches TRBJ2-7 better at its end, which makes the J call doubtful. The CDR3 loop spans 14 amino acids. Per germline, CDR1 MGHRA and CDR2 YSYEKL. The CDR3 DNA follows: TGCGCCAGCAGCCAAGATGAGGTCTCCTACGAGCAGTACTTC. Its translation: CASSQDEVSYEQYF.